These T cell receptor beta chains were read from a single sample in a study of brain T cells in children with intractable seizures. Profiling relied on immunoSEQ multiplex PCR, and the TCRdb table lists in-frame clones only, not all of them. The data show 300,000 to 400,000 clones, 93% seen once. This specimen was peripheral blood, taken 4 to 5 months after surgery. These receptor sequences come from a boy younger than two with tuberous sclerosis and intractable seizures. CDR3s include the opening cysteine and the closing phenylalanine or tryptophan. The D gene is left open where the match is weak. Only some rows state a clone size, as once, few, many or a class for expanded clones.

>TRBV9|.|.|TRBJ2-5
CASSVGGRKTQYF
TGTGCCAGCAGCGTAGGGGGGAGGAAGACCCAGTACTTC
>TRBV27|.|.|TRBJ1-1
CASSFRRNTEAFF
TGTGCCAGCAGTTTCCGAAGGAACACTGAAGCTTTCTTT
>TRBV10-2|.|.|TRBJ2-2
CASSESRFFGGTGELFF
TGCGCCAGCAGTGAGTCGAGGTTTTTCGGGGGAACCGGGGAGCTGTTTTTT
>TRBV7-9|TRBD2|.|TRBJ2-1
CASSLGLGNEQFF
TGTGCCAGCAGCTTGGGACTAGGCAATGAGCAGTTCTTC
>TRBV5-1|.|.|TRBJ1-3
CASSLYGGSGNTIYF
TGCGCCAGCAGCTTGTATGGGGGCTCTGGAAACACCATATATTTT
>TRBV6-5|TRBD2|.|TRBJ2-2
CASKYPAGDTGELFF
TGTGCCAGCAAATACCCAGCGGGGGACACCGGGGAGCTGTTTTTT
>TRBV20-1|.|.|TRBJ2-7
CSASGWGRPYEQYF
TGCAGTGCTAGTGGATGGGGGCGGCCCTACGAGCAGTACTTC
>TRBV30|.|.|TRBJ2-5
CAWSLGGAGTQYF
TGTGCCTGGAGTCTTGGGGGGGCTGGGACCCAGTACTTC
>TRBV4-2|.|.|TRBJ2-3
CASSQDLIQYF
TGTGCCAGCAGCCAAGATCTTATTCAGTATTTT
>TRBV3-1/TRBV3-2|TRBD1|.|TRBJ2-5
CASSLGQGAKTQYF
TGTGCCAGCAGCCTTGGACAGGGGGCTAAGACCCAGTACTTC
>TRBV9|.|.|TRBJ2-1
CASSALPIAKEWGEQFF
TGTGCCAGCAGCGCGTTGCCGATAGCGAAGGAGTGGGGAGAGCAGTTCTTC
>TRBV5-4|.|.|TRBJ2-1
CASRSGSYNEQFF
TGTGCCAGCAGGAGTGGCTCCTACAATGAGCAGTTCTTC
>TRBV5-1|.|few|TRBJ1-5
CASSLNGADQPQHF
TGCGCCAGCAGCTTGAATGGGGCGGATCAGCCCCAGCATTTT
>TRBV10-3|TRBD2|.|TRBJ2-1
CAISETSGFGRYNEQFF
TGTGCCATCAGTGAGACTAGCGGCTTTGGTCGCTACAATGAGCAGTTCTTC
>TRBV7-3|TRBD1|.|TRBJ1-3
CASSPLLGTDGNTIYF
TGTGCCAGCAGCCCCCTACTTGGGACAGATGGAAACACCATATATTTT
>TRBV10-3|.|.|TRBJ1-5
CAISAGGQGNQPQHF
TGTGCCATCAGTGCCGGGGGGCAGGGGAATCAGCCCCAGCATTTT
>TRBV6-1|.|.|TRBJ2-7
CASSEADLAWEQYF
TGTGCCAGCAGTGAAGCTGACTTAGCTTGGGAGCAGTACTTC
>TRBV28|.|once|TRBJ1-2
CASSLNVGRVGYTF
TGTGCCAGCAGTTTGAATGTGGGGAGGGTTGGCTACACCTTC
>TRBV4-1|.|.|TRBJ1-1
CASSQLGQIGAFF
TGCGCCAGCAGCCAACTTGGACAGATCGGGGCTTTCTTT
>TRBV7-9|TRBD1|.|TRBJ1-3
CASSLETGSGNTIYF
TGTGCCAGCAGCTTGGAGACAGGGTCTGGAAACACCATATATTTT